This passage covers 5 T cell receptor beta chains from one sample sequenced in a study of identical twins. MiXCR, run by TCRdb on the 5' RACE reads, gives a single entry per CDR3 protein. The sample holds approximately 700,000 distinct CDR3 sequences, 6% to 6.5% seen once. The sequenced sample consisted of naive T cells sorted from blood. The receptors derive from a man aged 18 to 35 in good health.

Note on this clonotype: Here the CDR3 omits its conserved ending phenylalanine or tryptophan, so a read error is the likely source. It is unclear where the CDR3 begins or ends on the DNA, so no DNA is shown, and the CDR3 is as TCRdb lists it. The chain employs TRBV7-9 and TRBJ1-1. Both ends counted, the CDR3 spans 11 residues. Germline-derived CDR1 and CDR2 are SEHNR and FQNEAQ (reference sequence). The CDR3 protein is CASSLDGVSFY.

V gene TRBV5-1 combines with J gene TRBJ1-1, with D uncertain. Trimming left V 5 bases short and J 3 bases short, with 8 bases between. CDR1 is SGHRS, CDR2 YFSETQ, per germline. This CDR3 region has 12 residues. The CDR3 bases are TGCGCCAGCAGTCGGCTGGACACTGAAGCTTTCTTT. This sequence encodes CASSRLDTEAFF.

The sample holds many counts of this clonotype. This chain uses TRBV29-1 with TRBJ2-2, with 9 nucleotides matching TRBD1. Germline CDR1 and CDR2: SQVTM and ANQGSEA. This CDR3 spans 18 amino acids. The V gene end was trimmed by 2 bases and the J gene end by 1 base; junction bases not matched to a gene: 11. The CDR3 protein is CSVETIQGQGGNTGELFF. The CDR3 DNA follows: TGCAGCGTTGAAACGATTCAGGGACAGGGAGGGAACACCGGGGAGCTGTTTTTT.

This sequence joins TRBV5-6 and TRBJ1-2; TRBD1 aligns across 7 bases. The CDR3 extends over 15 amino acids. The germline V gene encodes CDR1 SGHDT and CDR2 YYEEEE. V trimming: 3 bases; J trimming: 1 base; junction bases outside the gene matches: 6. DNA for the CDR3: TGTGCCAGCAGCTCGAACAGGGGCTTTAACTATGGCTACACCTTC. Encoded protein: CASSSNRGFNYGYTF.

There are a few counts of this clonotype. This chain connects TRBV7-8 to TRBJ2-7; a weak D match, TRBD1 (5 bases). This CDR3 is 14 amino acids long. Germline V lookup: CDR1 SGHVS, CDR2 FQNEAQ. Trimming took off 4 bases at V and 2 bases at J, with 12 bases between the two ends. In DNA form, the CDR3 reads TGTGCCAGCAGCTCCGATCAGGGTACCTACGAGCAGTACTTC. It codes for CASSSDQGTYEQYF.